These T cell receptor beta chains were read from a single sample in a study of cytomegalovirus exposure and HLA in healthy donors. Sequencing used immunoSEQ multiplex PCR; TCRdb keeps in-frame clones, though not all of them. The table includes roughly 120,000 clones, roughly 80% detected once. Sequencing used PBMCs. The receptor set was obtained from a woman aged 40 to 50 in good health and CMV-seropositive. Both conserved end residues are part of each CDR3. Each record gives: clone size, J gene, D gene, V gene, CDR3 protein, CDR3 DNA. D genes are given only for firm matches. Size values are once, few and many counts, or a class for expanded clones, and some rows have none.

>NA|TRBJ2-5|TRBD1|TRBV7-9
CASRGTGPQETQYF
TGTGCCAGCAGGGGGACAGGACCCCAAGAGACCCAGTACTTC
>NA|TRBJ1-6|TRBD1|TRBV7-2
CASSTQGAGQLNSPLHF
TGTGCCAGCAGCACCCAAGGGGCGGGACAGTTAAATTCACCCCTCCACTTT
>NA|TRBJ2-6|NA|TRBV7-9
CASSQEPGSGANVLTF
TGTGCCAGCAGCCAAGAGCCAGGCTCTGGGGCCAACGTCCTGACTTTC
>NA|TRBJ1-5|NA|TRBV5-8
CASSLLTTNQPQHF
TGTGCCAGCAGCTTATTGACAACCAATCAGCCCCAGCATTTT
>NA|TRBJ1-2|NA|TRBV28
CATYSATYGYTF
TGTGCCACCTACAGTGCTACCTATGGCTACACCTTC
>few|TRBJ1-1|TRBD1|TRBV6-5
CASSSGQGHTEAFF
TGTGCCAGCAGTTCAGGACAGGGGCACACTGAAGCTTTCTTT
>NA|TRBJ1-1|NA|TRBV7-2
CASSLHRRNTEAFF
TGTGCCAGCAGCCTACACAGGAGAAACACTGAAGCTTTCTTT
>few|TRBJ1-4|NA|TRBV6-5
CASSGPGTVLFF
TGTGCCAGCAGCGGCCCCGGGACTGTTTTGTTTTTT
>NA|TRBJ1-3|NA|TRBV5-1
CASSFFLGNTIYF
TGCGCCAGCAGCTTCTTCCTTGGAAACACCATATATTTT
>NA|TRBJ2-7|NA|TRBV11-2
CASSQVGQGLTSYEQYF
TGTGCCAGCAGCCAAGTGGGCCAGGGTTTGACCTCCTACGAGCAGTACTTC
>NA|TRBJ2-3|TRBD2|TRBV7-2
CASSPRVGLAGNTDTQYF
TGTGCCAGCAGCCCGAGGGTTGGTTTAGCGGGGAACACAGATACGCAGTATTTT
>NA|TRBJ2-7|NA|TRBV30
CAWSPTGVLGYYEQYF
TGTGCCTGGAGTCCGACGGGAGTACTTGGCTACTACGAGCAGTACTTC
>NA|TRBJ2-1|TRBD2|TRBV5-1
CASSLAGTSWGEQFF
TGCGCCAGCAGCTTGGCTGGGACTAGTTGGGGTGAGCAGTTCTTC
>NA|TRBJ2-3|NA|TRBV4-3
CASSQDDRRSFPTDTQYF
TGCGCCAGCAGCCAAGATGATCGGAGGTCGTTCCCCACAGATACGCAGTATTTT
>NA|TRBJ1-2|TRBD1|TRBV5-1
CASSRGVIRGNYGYTF
TGCGCCAGCAGCCGGGGAGTGATCAGGGGGAACTATGGCTACACCTTC
>NA|TRBJ1-6|TRBD1|TRBV27
CASRVLDREIYNSPLHF
TGTGCCAGCAGGGTACTGGACAGGGAAATTTATAATTCACCCCTCCACTTT
>NA|TRBJ2-5|NA|TRBV7-9
CASSYSSREGKETQYF
TGTGCCAGCAGCTATAGCTCCCGGGAAGGCAAAGAGACCCAGTACTTC
>NA|TRBJ2-1|TRBD2|TRBV30
CAWRKTSGIYERSYNEQFF
TGTGCCTGGAGGAAAACTAGCGGGATTTACGAACGTTCCTACAATGAGCAGTTCTTC
>NA|TRBJ1-1|NA|TRBV7-9
CASSFPRTEAFF
TGTGCCAGCAGCTTCCCTCGCACTGAAGCTTTCTTT
>NA|TRBJ1-5|NA|TRBV28
CASSFYGDQPQHF
TGTGCCAGCAGTTTTTACGGGGATCAGCCCCAGCATTTT
>NA|TRBJ1-1|NA|TRBV30
CAWGGRRDTEAFF
TGTGCCTGGGGAGGAAGGCGAGACACTGAAGCTTTCTTT
>NA|TRBJ1-2|NA|TRBV12-5
CASGFFAGYTF
TGTGCTAGTGGTTTTTTCGCGGGCTACACCTTC
>NA|TRBJ1-1|TRBD1|TRBV19
CASSIDREYEAFF
TGTGCCAGTAGTATTGACAGGGAATATGAAGCTTTCTTT
>NA|TRBJ1-4|NA|TRBV5-1
CASSSGLLGEKLFF
TGCGCCAGCAGCTCCGGACTCTTGGGTGAAAAACTGTTTTTT
>NA|TRBJ2-1|TRBD2|TRBV28
CASSQTSGWYNEQFF
TGTGCCAGCAGCCAGACTAGCGGGTGGTACAATGAGCAGTTCTTC
>NA|TRBJ2-5|TRBD2|TRBV4-2
CAPLPSGSETQYF
TGTGCCCCACTGCCTAGCGGGAGTGAGACCCAGTACTTC
>NA|TRBJ2-1|TRBD1|TRBV29-1
CSVEGQGLDEQFF
TGCAGCGTTGAGGGACAGGGTCTCGATGAGCAGTTCTTC
>NA|TRBJ2-7|TRBD2|TRBV7-2
CASSPIPGGSYEQYF
TGTGCCAGCAGCCCTATACCGGGGGGGAGCTACGAGCAGTACTTC
>few|TRBJ1-4|NA|TRBV7-8
CASTDRTNEKLFF
TGTGCCAGCACGGACAGAACTAATGAAAAACTGTTTTTT
>NA|TRBJ1-4|NA|TRBV30
CAWRRRDLNEKLFF
TGTGCCTGGAGGCGGAGGGACCTTAATGAAAAACTGTTTTTT
>NA|TRBJ1-2|TRBD1|TRBV29-1
CSVTGGVNYGYTF
TGCAGCGTTACAGGGGGGGTTAACTATGGCTACACCTTC
>NA|TRBJ1-1|NA|TRBV11-2
CASSLGAGLNTEAFF
TGTGCCAGCAGCTTAGGCGCGGGGTTGAACACTGAAGCTTTCTTT
>NA|TRBJ2-2|TRBD2|TRBV9
CASGENSLRGGYTGELFF
TGTGCCAGCGGTGAAAACTCTCTGCGGGGGGGCTACACCGGGGAGCTGTTTTTT
>NA|TRBJ2-5|TRBD1|TRBV25-1
CASSRRSQGAGETQYF
TGTGCCAGCAGTCGACGGTCCCAGGGGGCTGGTGAGACCCAGTACTTC
>NA|TRBJ2-7|NA|TRBV6-5
CASSEASYEQYF
TGTGCCAGCAGTGAAGCGAGTTACGAGCAGTACTTC